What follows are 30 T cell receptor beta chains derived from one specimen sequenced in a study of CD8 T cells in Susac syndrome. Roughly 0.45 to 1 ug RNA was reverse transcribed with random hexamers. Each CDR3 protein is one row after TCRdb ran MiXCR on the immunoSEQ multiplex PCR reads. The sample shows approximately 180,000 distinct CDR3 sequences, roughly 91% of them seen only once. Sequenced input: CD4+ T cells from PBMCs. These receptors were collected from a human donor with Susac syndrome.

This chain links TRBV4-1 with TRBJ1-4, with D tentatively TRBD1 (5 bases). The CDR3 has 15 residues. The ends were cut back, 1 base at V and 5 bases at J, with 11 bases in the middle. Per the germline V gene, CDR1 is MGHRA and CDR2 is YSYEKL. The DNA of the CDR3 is TGCGCCAGCAGCCAAGCAGGGCTTGAGAATGAAAAACTGTTTTTT. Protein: CASSQAGLENEKLFF.

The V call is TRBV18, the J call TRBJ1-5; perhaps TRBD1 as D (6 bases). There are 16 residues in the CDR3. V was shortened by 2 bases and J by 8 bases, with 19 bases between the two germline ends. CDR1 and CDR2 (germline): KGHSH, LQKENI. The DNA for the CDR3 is TGTGCCAGCTCACCATTGGGACATCACGATGGGGAGCCCCAGCATTTT. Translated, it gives CASSPLGHHDGEPQHF.

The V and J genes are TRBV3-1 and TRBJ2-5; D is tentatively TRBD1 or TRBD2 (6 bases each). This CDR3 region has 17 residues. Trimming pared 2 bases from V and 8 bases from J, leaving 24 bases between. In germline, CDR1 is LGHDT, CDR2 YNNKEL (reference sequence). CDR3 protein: CASSQSGDLGGLGTQYF. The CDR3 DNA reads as TGTGCCAGCAGCCAATCCGGGGACCTAGGGGGGCTTGGAACCCAGTACTTC.

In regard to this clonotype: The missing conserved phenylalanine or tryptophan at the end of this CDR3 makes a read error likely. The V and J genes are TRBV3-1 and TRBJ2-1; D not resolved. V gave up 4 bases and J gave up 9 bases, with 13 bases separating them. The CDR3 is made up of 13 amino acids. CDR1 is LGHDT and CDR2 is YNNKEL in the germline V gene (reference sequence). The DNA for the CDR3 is TGTGCCAGCAGCCCGGGCCATGCGACTGAGCAGTTCCTC. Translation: CASSPGHATEQFL.

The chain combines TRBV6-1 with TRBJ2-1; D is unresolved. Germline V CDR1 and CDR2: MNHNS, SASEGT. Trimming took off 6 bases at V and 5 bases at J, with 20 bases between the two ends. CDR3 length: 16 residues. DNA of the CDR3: TGTGCCAGCAGGGCTCGAGCCCTCGATCTCGACAATGAGCAGTTCTTC. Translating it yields CASRARALDLDNEQFF.

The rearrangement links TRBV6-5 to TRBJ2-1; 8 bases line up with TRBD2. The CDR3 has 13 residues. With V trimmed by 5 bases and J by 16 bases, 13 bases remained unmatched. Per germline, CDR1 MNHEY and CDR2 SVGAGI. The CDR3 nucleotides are TGTGCCAGCAGTACCCTGGGACTAGACCTTCACTTCTTC. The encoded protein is CASSTLGLDLHFF.

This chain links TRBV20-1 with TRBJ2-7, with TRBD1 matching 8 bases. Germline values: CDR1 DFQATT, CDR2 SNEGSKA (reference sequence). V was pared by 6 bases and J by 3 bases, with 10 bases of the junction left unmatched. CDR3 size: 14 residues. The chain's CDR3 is CSAVPTGADYEQYF. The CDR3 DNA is TGCAGTGCCGTACCGACAGGGGCAGACTACGAGCAGTACTTC.

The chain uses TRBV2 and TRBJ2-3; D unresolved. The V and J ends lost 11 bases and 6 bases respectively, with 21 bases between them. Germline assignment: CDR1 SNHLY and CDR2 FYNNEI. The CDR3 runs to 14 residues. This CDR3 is CAGFYLGYRDTQYF. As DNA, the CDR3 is TGTGCCGGCTTCTATTTGGGCTATCGGGATACGCAGTATTTT.

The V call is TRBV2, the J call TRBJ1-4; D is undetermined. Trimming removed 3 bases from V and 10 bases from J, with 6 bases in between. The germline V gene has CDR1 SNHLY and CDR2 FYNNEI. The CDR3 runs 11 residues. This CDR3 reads CASSDMGKLFF. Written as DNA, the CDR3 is TGTGCCAGCAGTGATATGGGAAAACTGTTTTTT. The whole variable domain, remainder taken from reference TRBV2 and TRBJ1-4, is EPEVTQTPSHQVTQMGQEVILRCVPISNHLYFYWYRQILGQKVEFLVSFYNNEISEKSEIFDDQFSVERPDGSNFTLKIRSTKLEDSAMYFCASSDMGKLFFGSGTQLSVL.

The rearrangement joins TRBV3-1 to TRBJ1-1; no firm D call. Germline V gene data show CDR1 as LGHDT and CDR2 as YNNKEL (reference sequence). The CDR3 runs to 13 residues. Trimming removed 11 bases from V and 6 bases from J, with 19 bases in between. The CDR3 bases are TGTGCCTCTAACACGGGAATCGGCTCTGAAGCTTTCTTT. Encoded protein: CASNTGIGSEAFF.

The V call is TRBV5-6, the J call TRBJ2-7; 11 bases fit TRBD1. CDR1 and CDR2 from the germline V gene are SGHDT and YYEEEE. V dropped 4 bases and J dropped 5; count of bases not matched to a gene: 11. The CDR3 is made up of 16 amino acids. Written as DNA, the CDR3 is TGTGCCAGCAGCCCACTAGAGGACAGGGGGCTGCACGAGCAGTACTTC. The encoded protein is CASSPLEDRGLHEQYF.

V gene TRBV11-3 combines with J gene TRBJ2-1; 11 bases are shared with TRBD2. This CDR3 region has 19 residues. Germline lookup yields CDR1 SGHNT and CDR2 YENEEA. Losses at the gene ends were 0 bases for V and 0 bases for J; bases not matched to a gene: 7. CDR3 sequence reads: CASSLDRGTSGNSYNEQFF. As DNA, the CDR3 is TGTGCCAGCAGCTTAGATCGCGGGACTAGCGGCAACTCCTACAATGAGCAGTTCTTC.

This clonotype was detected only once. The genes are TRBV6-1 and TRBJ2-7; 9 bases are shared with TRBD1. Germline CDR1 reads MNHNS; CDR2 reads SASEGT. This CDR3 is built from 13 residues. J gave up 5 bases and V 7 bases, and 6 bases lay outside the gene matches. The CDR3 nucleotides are TGTGCCAGCATCGACAGGGGGTGGGACGAGCAGTACTTC. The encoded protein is CASIDRGWDEQYF.

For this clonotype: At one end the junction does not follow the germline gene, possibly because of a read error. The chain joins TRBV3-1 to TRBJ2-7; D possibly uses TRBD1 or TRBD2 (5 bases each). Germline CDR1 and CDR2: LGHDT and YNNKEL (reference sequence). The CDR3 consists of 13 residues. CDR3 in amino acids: CASSQDSGRSNVF. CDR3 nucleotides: TGTGCCAGCAGCCAAGATTCGGGACGGTCCAACGTCTTC.

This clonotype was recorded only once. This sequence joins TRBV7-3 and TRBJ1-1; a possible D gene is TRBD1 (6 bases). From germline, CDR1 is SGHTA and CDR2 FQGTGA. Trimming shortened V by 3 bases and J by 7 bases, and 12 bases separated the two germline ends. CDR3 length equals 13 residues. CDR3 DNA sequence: TGTGCCAGCAGCTTTTTGATAGGGGGTGAAGCTTTCTTT. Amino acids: CASSFLIGGEAFF.

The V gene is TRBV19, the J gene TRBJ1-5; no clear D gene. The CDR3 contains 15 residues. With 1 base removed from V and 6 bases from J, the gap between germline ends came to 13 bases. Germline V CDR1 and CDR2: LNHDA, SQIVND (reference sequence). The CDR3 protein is CASSIGEGFGQPQHF. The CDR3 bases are TGTGCCAGTAGTATAGGAGAAGGGTTCGGTCAGCCCCAGCATTTT.

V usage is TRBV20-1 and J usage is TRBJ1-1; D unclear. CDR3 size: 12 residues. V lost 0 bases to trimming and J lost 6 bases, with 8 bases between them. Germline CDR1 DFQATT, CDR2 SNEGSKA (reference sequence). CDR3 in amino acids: CSARDGQSEAFF. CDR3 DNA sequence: TGCAGTGCTAGAGACGGTCAGTCTGAAGCTTTCTTT.

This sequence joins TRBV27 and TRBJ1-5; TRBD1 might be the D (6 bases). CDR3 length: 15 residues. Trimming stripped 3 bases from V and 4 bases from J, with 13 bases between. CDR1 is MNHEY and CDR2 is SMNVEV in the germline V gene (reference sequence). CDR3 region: CASSFGLGGNQPQHF. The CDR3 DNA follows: TGTGCCAGCAGTTTCGGACTAGGGGGGAATCAGCCCCAGCATTTT.

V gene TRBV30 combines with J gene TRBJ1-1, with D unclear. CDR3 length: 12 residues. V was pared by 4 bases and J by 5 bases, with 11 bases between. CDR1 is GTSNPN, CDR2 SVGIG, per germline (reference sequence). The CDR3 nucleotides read TGTGCCTGGACCTTAAGCGGGACTGAAGCTTTCTTT. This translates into CAWTLSGTEAFF.

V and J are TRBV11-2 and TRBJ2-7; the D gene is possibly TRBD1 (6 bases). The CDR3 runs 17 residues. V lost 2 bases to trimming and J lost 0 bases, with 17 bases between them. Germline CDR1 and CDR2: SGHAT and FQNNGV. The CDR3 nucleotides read TGTGCCAGCAGCTTATTAACCGGGACAAGGAGCTCCTACGAGCAGTACTTC. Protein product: CASSLLTGTRSSYEQYF.

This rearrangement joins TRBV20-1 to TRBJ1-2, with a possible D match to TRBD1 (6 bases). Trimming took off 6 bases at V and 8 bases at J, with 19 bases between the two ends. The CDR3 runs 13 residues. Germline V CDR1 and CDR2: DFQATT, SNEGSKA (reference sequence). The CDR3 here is CSAPRQAGWGYTF. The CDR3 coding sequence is TGCAGTGCCCCGAGACAGGCGGGATGGGGCTACACCTTC.

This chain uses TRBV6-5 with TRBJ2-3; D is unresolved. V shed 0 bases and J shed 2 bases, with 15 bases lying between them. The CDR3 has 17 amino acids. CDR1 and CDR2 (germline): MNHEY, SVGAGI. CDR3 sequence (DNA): TGTGCCAGCAGTTACTCGAGCAGGACGCGACTCACAGATACGCAGTATTTT. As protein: CASSYSSRTRLTDTQYF.

This chain's CDR3 is CASSPGMADTQYF. CDR3 nucleotide sequence: TGTGCCAGCTCACCAGGGATGGCAGATACGCAGTATTTT. The chain has TRBV18 and TRBJ2-3; no clear D gene. Looked up from germline, CDR1 is KGHSH and CDR2 is LQKENI. Trimming took off 2 bases at V and 4 bases at J, with 7 bases between the two ends. The CDR3 runs 13 residues.

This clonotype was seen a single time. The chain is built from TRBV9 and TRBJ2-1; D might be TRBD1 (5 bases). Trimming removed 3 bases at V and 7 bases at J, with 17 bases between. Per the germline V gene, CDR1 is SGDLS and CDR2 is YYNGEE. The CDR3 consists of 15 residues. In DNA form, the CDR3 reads TGTGCCAGCAGCGACCGCCAACTCTCAGGGAATGAGCAGTTCTTC. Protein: CASSDRQLSGNEQFF.

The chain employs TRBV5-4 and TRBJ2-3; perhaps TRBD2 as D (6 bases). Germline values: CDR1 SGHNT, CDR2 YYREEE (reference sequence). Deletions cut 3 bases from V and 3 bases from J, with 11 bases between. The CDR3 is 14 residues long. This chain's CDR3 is CASSYGLMTDTQYF. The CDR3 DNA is TGTGCCAGCAGCTATGGACTAATGACAGATACGCAGTATTTT.

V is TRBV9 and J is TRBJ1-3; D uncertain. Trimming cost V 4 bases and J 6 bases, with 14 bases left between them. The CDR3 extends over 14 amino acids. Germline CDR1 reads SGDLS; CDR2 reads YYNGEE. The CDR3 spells CASSPSPEANTIYF. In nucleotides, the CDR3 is TGTGCCAGCAGCCCGTCCCCGGAGGCAAACACCATATATTTT.

The CDR3 loop reads CASTRQGGNTEAFF. In nucleotides, the CDR3 is TGTGCCAGCACCCGACAGGGGGGTAACACTGAAGCTTTCTTT. This rearrangement joins TRBV27 to TRBJ1-1; 9 positions match TRBD1. Trimming removed 7 bases from V and 2 bases from J; junction bases left unmatched: 5. Germline V gives CDR1 MNHEY, CDR2 SMNVEV (reference sequence). The CDR3 totals 14 residues.

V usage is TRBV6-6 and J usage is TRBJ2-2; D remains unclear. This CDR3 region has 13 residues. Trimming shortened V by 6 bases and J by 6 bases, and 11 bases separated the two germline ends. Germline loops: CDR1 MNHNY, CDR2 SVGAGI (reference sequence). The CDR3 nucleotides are TGTGCCAGCAGACGGGCGCAGTCCGGGGAGCTGTTTTTT. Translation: CASRRAQSGELFF.

The CDR3, as DNA: TGCGCCAGCAGCTTACATAGCGGGAGCACAGATACGCAGTATTTT. Its protein product is CASSLHSGSTDTQYF. V gene TRBV5-1 combines with J gene TRBJ2-3; 7 bases align to TRBD2. CDR1 and CDR2 (germline): SGHRS, YFSETQ. V lost 2 bases to trimming and J lost 0 bases; unmatched junction nucleotides: 3. The CDR3 is made up of 15 amino acids.

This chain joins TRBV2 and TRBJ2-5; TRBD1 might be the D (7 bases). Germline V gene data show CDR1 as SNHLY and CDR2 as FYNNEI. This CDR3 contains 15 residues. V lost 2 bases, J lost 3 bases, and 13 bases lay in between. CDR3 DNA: TGTGCCAGCAGTGAATACCCCAGGGGGGAAGAGACCCAGTACTTC. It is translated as CASSEYPRGEETQYF.